This entry concerns a single TCR beta chain. Its specificity is not known. The sample is drawn from a study of OX40 agonist ivuxolimab in advanced cancers. Findings and caveats of the study: The study observed clonal expansion of CD4+ and CD8+ blood T cells by week 6 at 0.1 to 3.0 mg/kg.

Sequenced by immunoSEQ multiplex PCR; TCRdb stores in-frame clones only, minus some. The table records fewer than 90,000 clones, over 75% of them present only once. The V segment lost 4 bases and the J segment 6 bases; nucleotides outside the gene matches: 12. The V gene's germline CDR1 is SGDLS and CDR2 YYNGEE. CDR3 length: 16 residues. V and J are TRBV9 and TRBJ2-3; TRBD2 agrees at 9 bases. This receptor was obtained from an adult with an advanced solid tumor such as melanoma, head and neck, liver or kidney cancer. The sample in question was CD4+ or CD8+ T cells sorted from blood, obtained in a trial of the OX40 agonist ivuxolimab. CDR3 DNA: TGTGCCAGCAGCCTGTCGACTAGCGGAACGACGGATACGCAGTATTTT. This codes for CASSLSTSGTTDTQYF.